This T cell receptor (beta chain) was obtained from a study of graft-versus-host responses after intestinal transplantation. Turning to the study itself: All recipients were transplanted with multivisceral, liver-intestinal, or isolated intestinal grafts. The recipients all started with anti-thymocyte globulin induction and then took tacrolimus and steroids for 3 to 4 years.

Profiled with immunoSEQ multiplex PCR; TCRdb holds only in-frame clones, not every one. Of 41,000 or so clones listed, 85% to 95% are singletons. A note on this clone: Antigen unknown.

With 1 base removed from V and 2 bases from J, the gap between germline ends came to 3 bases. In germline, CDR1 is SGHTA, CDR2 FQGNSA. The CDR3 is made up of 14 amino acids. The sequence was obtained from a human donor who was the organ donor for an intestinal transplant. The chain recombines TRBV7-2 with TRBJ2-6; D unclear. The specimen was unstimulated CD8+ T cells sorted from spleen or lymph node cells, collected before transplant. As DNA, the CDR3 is TGTGCCAGCAGCTTAGTAGCTGGGGCCAACGTCCTGACTTTC. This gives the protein CASSLVAGANVLTF.